What follows describes a single T cell receptor (beta chain). The protocol was immunoSEQ multiplex PCR, while the TCRdb copy is restricted to in-frame clones and leaves out a portion. The table has roughly 86,000 clones, around 82% seen once. CDR1 LNHDA and CDR2 SQIVND come from the germline V gene (reference sequence). V trimming: 6 bases; J trimming: 0 bases; junction bases outside the gene matches: 5. This CDR3 region has 16 residues. This sample is drawn from a study of blood T cell repertoires in COVID-19. The TCR comes from a human donor in a cohort sampled during active COVID-19. Material: peripheral blood. The rearrangement links TRBV19 to TRBJ2-6; TRBD1 matches 7 bases. The CDR3 DNA sequence: TGTGCCAGTAGCCGACAGGGAACCTCTGGGGCCAACGTCCTGACTTTC. It yields the protein CASSRQGTSGANVLTF.